These 2 T cell receptor beta chains came from one sample sequenced in a study of cytotoxic CD8 clonotypes in ibrutinib-treated CLL. Some clones are missing from TCRdb's copy, which holds only in-frame ones; the method was immunoSEQ multiplex PCR. This sample has 120,000 to 150,000 clones, with around 77% found just once. Here the sequenced sample was PBMCs, taken after 12 months of ibrutinib treatment. These receptors all stem from a human donor with chronic lymphocytic leukemia.

The V gene is TRBV5-1, the J gene TRBJ2-2; D call uncertain. Germline V CDR1 and CDR2: SGHRS, YFSETQ. The V and J ends lost 0 bases and 7 bases respectively, with 4 bases between them. The CDR3 consists of 12 residues. DNA for the CDR3: TGCGCCAGCAGCTTGGCCAACGGGGAGCTGTTTTTT. It yields the protein CASSLANGELFF.

V is TRBV18 and J is TRBJ2-7; the D call may be TRBD1 or TRBD2 (6 bases each). The germline CDR1 and CDR2 sequences are KGHSH and LQKENI. Trimming cost V 4 bases and J 2 bases, with 15 bases left between them. The CDR3 loop spans 15 amino acids. In DNA form, the CDR3 reads TGTGCCAGCTCACGTACAGGGACTCCTACCTACGAGCAGTACTTC. Its protein product is CASSRTGTPTYEQYF.